The rows below give T cell receptor beta chains drawn from one sample of a study of Graves' ophthalmopathy and Graves' hyperthyroidism. Via MiXCR, TCRdb re-called the multiplex PCR reads, giving one row per CDR3 protein. The data show some 1.1 million distinct CDR3 sequences, 35% to 40% seen once. The specimen was peripheral blood or thyroid tissue (not recorded which). The receptors come from an adult man with Graves' hyperthyroidism. Both conserved end residues are part of each CDR3. Fields, in order: D gene, J gene, V gene, clone size, CDR3 DNA, CDR3 protein. The D gene is left open where the match is weak. Some rows have no size entry. The others give once, few or many, or a class for an expanded clone.

-	TRBJ2-7	TRBV2	many	TGTGCCAGCAGTTTGAAAGCGGGCTACGAGCAGTACTTC	CASSLKAGYEQYF
TRBD2	TRBJ2-7	TRBV7-2	once	TGTGCCAGCAGCATCAGGGGAGGGACTAGCGGGAGTAACTTGCAGTACTTC	CASSIRGGTSGSNLQYF
TRBD1	TRBJ1-4	TRBV9	many	TGTGCCAGCAGCGCAGTTCCGGGACAGATGCTGTTTTTT	CASSAVPGQMLFF
-	TRBJ1-2	TRBV24-1	many	TGTGCCACCAGTGACCCGGGACTGGACTATGGCTACACCTTC	CATSDPGLDYGYTF
TRBD1	TRBJ1-5	TRBV7-9	once	TGTGCCAGCAGCTCTCCAGGGGGGCAAAATCAGCCCCAGCATTTT	CASSSPGGQNQPQHF
TRBD2	TRBJ2-7	TRBV5-4	few	TGTGCCAGCAGCTTCCCCGGGACTACCAAATACGAGCAGTACTTC	CASSFPGTTKYEQYF
TRBD2	TRBJ2-5	TRBV9	-	TGTGCCAGCAGCCAAACTAGAAAAGCGGGAGTAGCGGGAGAGACCCAGTACTTC	CASSQTRKAGVAGETQYF
-	TRBJ2-7	TRBV9	few	TGTGCCAGCAGGAATCAGGTCCACGAGCAGTACTTC	CASRNQVHEQYF
TRBD1	TRBJ2-5	TRBV7-2	few	TGTGCCAGCAGCTTACAGGGACAGCCCCAAGAGACCCAGTACTTC	CASSLQGQPQETQYF
TRBD1	TRBJ2-7	TRBV13	many	TGTGCCAGCAGCTCCGAGACAGGGGAATACGAGCAGTACTTC	CASSSETGEYEQYF
TRBD2	TRBJ2-5	TRBV10-3	-	TGTGCCATCAGTGAGCCTAGCGGGGGGCAAGGCCAAGAGACCCAGTACTTC	CAISEPSGGQGQETQYF
TRBD1	TRBJ2-5	TRBV7-9	-	TGTGCCAGCAGCTTAGAAGGGGGCTGGCAGACCCAGTACTTC	CASSLEGGWQTQYF
-	TRBJ1-5	TRBV6-1	few	TGTGCCAGCAAGGGGGGTACTCAGCCCCAGCATTTT	CASKGGTQPQHF
TRBD2	TRBJ2-7	TRBV15	-	TGTGCCACCAGCAAAGGACTAGCGGGGAAATTCCAAGAGCAGTACTTC	CATSKGLAGKFQEQYF
-	TRBJ2-2	TRBV15	many	TGTGCCACCAGCAGAGGCCGACAGACGAACACCGGGGAGCTGTTTTTT	CATSRGRQTNTGELFF
TRBD1	TRBJ2-5	TRBV25-1	few	TGTGCCAGCAGTGCCAAAACAGGGGTAAAGACCCAGTACTTC	CASSAKTGVKTQYF
-	TRBJ2-5	TRBV13	few	TGTGCCAGCAGCAACGCAGGAGTCCTGGAGACCCAGTACTTC	CASSNAGVLETQYF
-	TRBJ1-5	TRBV15	-	TGTGCCACCAGCAGTTACTCGGACCGCAATCAGCCCCAGCATTTT	CATSSYSDRNQPQHF
-	TRBJ1-5	TRBV5-1	-	TGCGCCAGCAGCTTGGGGTTGAGCGATCAGCCCCAGCATTTT	CASSLGLSDQPQHF
TRBD1	TRBJ1-1	TRBV10-3	-	TGTGCCATCAGAGGGACAGGGAATTCTGCTTTCTTT	CAIRGTGNSAFF
-	TRBJ1-5	TRBV12-3/TRBV12-4	-	TGTGCCAGCAAAGCGACAGGCCAGAATCAGCCCCAGCATTTT	CASKATGQNQPQHF
-	TRBJ2-2	TRBV10-2	many	TGCGCCAGCAGTAGAGCCACGGGCTCTGGCACCGGGGAGCTGTTTTTT	CASSRATGSGTGELFF
-	TRBJ1-4	TRBV20-1	-	TGCAGTGCTAGGGGTTACAGGGAGGAACTGTTTTTT	CSARGYREELFF